Given below is one T cell receptor beta chain in context. No antigen is known for it. The PCR had 60 Vbeta and 13 Jbeta primers. The data were produced by immunoSEQ multiplex PCR, yet TCRdb's version contains in-frame clones alone and is incomplete. The sample carries 100,000 to 150,000 clones, around 76% recorded once. The data are from a study of cytomegalovirus exposure and HLA in healthy donors. The CDR3 has 13 amino acids. The germline V and J ends were trimmed by 1 base and 2 bases, with 8 bases remaining between them. Germline values: CDR1 GTSNPN, CDR2 SVGIG (reference sequence). Each donor was healthy, and each was a bone marrow donor. Study-wide results and caveats: In an earlier analysis, in several hundred donors, most V segments appeared productive either ~90% or ~30% of the time. A later analysis reportedly found that, within productive TCRs, an Asian-associated ancestry cluster had fewer N-insertions than the mean observed across the roughly 670 donors.

The sequenced sample was PBMCs. The genes are TRBV30 and TRBJ1-1; D unresolved. This receptor was obtained from a man in his sixties in good health and CMV-seropositive. CDR3 protein: CAWSDTFNTEAFF. The CDR3 coding sequence is TGTGCCTGGAGTGACACCTTCAACACTGAAGCTTTCTTT.